Below are 9 T cell receptor beta chains sequenced from a single sample in a study of T cell responses to AZD1222 COVID-19 vaccine. Assay: immunoSEQ multiplex PCR; the TCRdb copy retains only in-frame clones and omits some. Here the sample spans 100,000 to 150,000 clones, 89% being singletons. The sequencing here drew on peripheral blood, taken on day 0 of AZD1222 vaccination. These receptors all stem from an adult in good health.

The chain is built from TRBV5-5 and TRBJ2-5, with D perhaps TRBD1 (5 bases). CDR3 length: 15 amino acids. Germline V CDR1 and CDR2: SGHKS, YYEKEE (reference sequence). The germline V and J ends were trimmed by 0 bases and 5 bases, with 14 bases remaining between them. CDR3 amino acids: CASSLGGRDRETQYF. The CDR3 bases are TGTGCCAGCAGCTTGGGGGGCAGGGATCGGGAGACCCAGTACTTC.

The chain links TRBV6-5 to TRBJ1-1, with D perhaps TRBD1 (6 bases). There are 15 residues in the CDR3. Germline lookup yields CDR1 MNHEY and CDR2 SVGAGI. V was trimmed by 0 bases and J by 1 base, leaving 9 bases between them. CDR3 in amino acids: CASSYSEQGNTEAFF. CDR3 nucleotide sequence: TGTGCCAGCAGTTACTCAGAACAGGGGAACACTGAAGCTTTCTTT.

In this sample, this clone turned up once. This chain joins TRBV7-9 and TRBJ1-2; TRBD1 is a possible D gene (6 bases). V was shortened by 3 bases and J by 2 bases, with 10 bases between the two germline ends. CDR3 length equals 14 residues. Germline assignment: CDR1 SEHNR and CDR2 FQNEAQ (reference sequence). CDR3 DNA sequence: TGTGCCAGCAGCTTCGACAGGCGAAACTATGGCTACACCTTC. Its protein product is CASSFDRRNYGYTF.

V is TRBV19 and J is TRBJ1-1; D ambiguous. V lost 7 bases to trimming and J lost 10 bases, with 19 bases between them. CDR1 and CDR2 from the germline V gene are LNHDA and SQIVND (reference sequence). The CDR3 is 13 residues long. CDR3: CASTHRGAYLAFF. The CDR3 coding sequence is TGTGCCAGTACCCATCGGGGAGCATATCTAGCTTTCTTT. Full variable domain (outside the CDR3, taken from reference TRBV19 and TRBJ1-1): DGGITQSPKYLFRKEGQNVTLSCEQNLNHDAMYWYRQDPGQGLRLIYYSQIVNDFQKGDIAEGYSVSREKKESFPLTVTSAQKNPTAFYLCASTHRGAYLAFFGQGTRLTVV.

The rearrangement uses TRBV4-3 and TRBJ2-7, with 7 bases matching TRBD2. The ends lost 1 base at V and 4 bases at J; junction bases unmatched: 7. The germline CDR1 and CDR2 sequences are LGHNA and YSLEER. This CDR3 has 15 residues. CDR3 sequence reads: CASSQAQTSSYEQYF. CDR3 coding DNA: TGCGCCAGCAGCCAAGCACAGACTAGCAGTTACGAGCAGTACTTC.

The CDR3 nucleotides are TGCGCCAGCAGCGAGGTAACAGGGGGTGGCTATGGCTACACCTTC. Translation: CASSEVTGGGYGYTF. The rearrangement joins TRBV5-1 to TRBJ1-2; 8 nucleotides agree with TRBD1. V lost 4 bases, J lost 4 bases, and 9 bases stayed unmatched. The CDR3 covers 15 residues. Germline assignment: CDR1 SGHRS and CDR2 YFSETQ. Full variable domain (remainder filled in from reference TRBV5-1 and TRBJ1-2): KAGVTQTPRYLIKTRGQQVTLSCSPISGHRSVSWYQQTPGQGLQFLFEYFSETQRNKGNFPGRFSGRQFSNSRSEMNVSTLELGDSALYLCASSEVTGGGYGYTFGSGTRLTVV.

The chain joins TRBV5-4 to TRBJ2-7, with 11 bases identical to TRBD2. V dropped 4 bases and J dropped 0; count of bases not matched to a gene: 6. Per germline, CDR1 SGHNT and CDR2 YYREEE (reference sequence). This CDR3 is 16 amino acids long. The CDR3 is CASSPGLADFSYEQYF. In DNA, the CDR3 is TGTGCCAGCAGCCCGGGACTAGCGGATTTCTCCTACGAGCAGTACTTC.

This clone was counted a few times. The chain employs TRBV24-1 and TRBJ2-1; D assignment may be TRBD1 or TRBD2 (6 bases each). This CDR3 is 13 amino acids long. Germline CDR1 KGHDR, CDR2 SFDVKD. CDR3 in amino acids: CAPSGASYNEQFF. The CDR3 DNA sequence: TGTGCTCCCTCGGGGGCCTCCTACAATGAGCAGTTCTTC.

This sequence joins TRBV30 and TRBJ1-4; D is perhaps TRBD1 (5 bases). Trimming removed 0 bases from V and 3 bases from J, with 14 bases in between. CDR1 and CDR2 (germline): GTSNPN, SVGIG (reference sequence). The CDR3 consists of 16 residues. The CDR3 nucleotides read TGTGCCTGGAGTGTAAAGGCCACAGGTTCTAATGAAAAACTGTTTTTT. This sequence encodes CAWSVKATGSNEKLFF.